The present T cell receptor beta chain was sequenced within a study of shared clonotypes between healthy human individuals. Repertoires were generated with immunoSEQ multiplex PCR, while TCRdb's copy carries only in-frame clones and drops some. Of under 2,500,000 clones in the sample, nearly 97% were seen once. The V end was cut by 4 bases, the J end by 2 bases, with 12 bases between. The CDR3 contains 15 residues. Germline V gene sequence: CDR1 SGHTA, CDR2 FQGNSA. The V and J genes are TRBV7-2 and TRBJ1-5, with D perhaps matching TRBD1 (5 bases). This clonotype was obtained from a man younger than 35 in good health. The sample comprised naive CD4+ T cells sorted from blood. As for subset: CD45RA+ positively selected. CDR3 in amino acids: CASSWGGIGNQPQHF. As DNA, the CDR3 is TGTGCCAGCAGCTGGGGGGGAATCGGCAATCAGCCCCAGCATTTT. Full variable domain (remainder filled in from reference TRBV7-2 and TRBJ1-5): GAGVSQSPSNKVTEKGKDVELRCDPISGHTALYWYRQSLGQGLEFLIYFQGNSAPDKSGLPSDRFSAERTGGSVSTLTIQRTQQEDSAVYLCASSWGGIGNQPQHFGDGTRLSIL.